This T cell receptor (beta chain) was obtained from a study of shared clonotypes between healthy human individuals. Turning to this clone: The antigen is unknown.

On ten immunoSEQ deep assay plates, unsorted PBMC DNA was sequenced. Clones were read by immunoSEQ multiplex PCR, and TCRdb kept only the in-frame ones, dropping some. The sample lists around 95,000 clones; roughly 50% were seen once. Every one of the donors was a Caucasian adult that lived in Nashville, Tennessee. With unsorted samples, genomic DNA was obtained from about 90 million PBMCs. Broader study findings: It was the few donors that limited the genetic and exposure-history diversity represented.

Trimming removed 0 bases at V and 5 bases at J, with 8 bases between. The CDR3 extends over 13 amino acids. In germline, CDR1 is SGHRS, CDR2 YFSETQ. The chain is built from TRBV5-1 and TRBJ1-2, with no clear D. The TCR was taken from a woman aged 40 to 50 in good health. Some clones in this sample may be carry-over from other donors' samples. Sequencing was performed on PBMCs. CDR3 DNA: TGCGCCAGCAGCTTGGATTCCGGGTATGGCTACACCTTC. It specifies CASSLDSGYGYTF.